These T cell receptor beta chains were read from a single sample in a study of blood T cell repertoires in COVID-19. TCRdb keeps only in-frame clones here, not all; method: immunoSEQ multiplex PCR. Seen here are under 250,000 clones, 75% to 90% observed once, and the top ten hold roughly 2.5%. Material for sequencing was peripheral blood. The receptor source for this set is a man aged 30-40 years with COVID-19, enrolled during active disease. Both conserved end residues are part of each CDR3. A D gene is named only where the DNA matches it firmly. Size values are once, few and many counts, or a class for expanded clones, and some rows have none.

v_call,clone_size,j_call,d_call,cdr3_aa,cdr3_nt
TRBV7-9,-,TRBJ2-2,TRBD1,CASSLPRGRDRLNTGELFF,TGTGCCAGCAGCTTACCAAGGGGCCGGGACAGATTGAACACCGGGGAGCTGTTTTTT
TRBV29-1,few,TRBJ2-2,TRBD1,CSAGGGGQGPGELFF,TGCAGCGCTGGAGGTGGGGGACAGGGGCCCGGGGAGCTGTTTTTT
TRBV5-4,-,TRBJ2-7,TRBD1,CASSLETGGFGQYF,TGTGCCAGCAGCTTGGAGACAGGGGGTTTTGGACAGTACTTC
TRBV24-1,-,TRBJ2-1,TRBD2,CATSAGGGASYNEQFF,TGTGCCACCAGTGCGGGCGGGGGGGCTTCCTACAATGAGCAGTTCTTC
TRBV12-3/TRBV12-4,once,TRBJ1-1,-,CATARGDTEAFF,TGTGCCACTGCCCGGGGGGACACTGAAGCTTTCTTT
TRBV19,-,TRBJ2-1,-,CASSILRGALDEQFF,TGTGCCAGTAGTATCCTTCGGGGGGCCTTGGATGAGCAGTTCTTC
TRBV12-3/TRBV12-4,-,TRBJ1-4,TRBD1,CASRWTGNEKLFF,TGTGCCAGCAGGTGGACAGGGAATGAAAAACTGTTTTTT
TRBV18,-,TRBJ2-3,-,CASSPPSGSTDTQYF,TGTGCCAGCTCACCACCGTCAGGGAGCACAGATACGCAGTATTTT
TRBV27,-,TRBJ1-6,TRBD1,CASSRDRFYARPLHF,TGTGCCAGCAGCCGGGACAGGTTTTACGCACGACCCCTCCACTTT
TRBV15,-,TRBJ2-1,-,CATSKPGQWNEQFF,TGTGCCACCAGCAAACCCGGACAGTGGAATGAGCAGTTCTTC
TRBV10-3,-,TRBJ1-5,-,CAISEEIGLGQPQHF,TGTGCCATCAGTGAAGAGATAGGACTAGGTCAGCCCCAGCATTTT
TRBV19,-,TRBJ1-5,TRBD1,CASSPRTGGLNQPQHF,TGTGCCAGTAGTCCGCGGACAGGGGGCCTCAATCAGCCCCAGCATTTT
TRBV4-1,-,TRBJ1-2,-,CASSQEFGRREGYTF,TGCGCCAGCAGCCAAGAATTTGGGAGGAGGGAGGGCTACACCTTC
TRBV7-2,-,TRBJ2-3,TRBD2,CASSLAAAGGADTQYF,TGTGCCAGCAGCTTAGCGGCAGCGGGGGGGGCAGATACGCAGTATTTT
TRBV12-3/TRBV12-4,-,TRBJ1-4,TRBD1,CASSTDRGEKLFF,TGTGCCAGCAGCACTGACAGGGGGGAAAAACTGTTTTTT
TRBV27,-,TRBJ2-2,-,CASSLATNTGELFF,TGTGCCAGCAGCTTAGCTACCAACACCGGGGAGCTGTTTTTT
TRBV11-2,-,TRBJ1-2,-,CASSLNRNYGYTF,TGTGCCAGCAGCTTAAACAGGAACTATGGCTACACCTTC
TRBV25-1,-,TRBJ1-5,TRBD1,CASSQKTGNQPQHF,TGTGCCAGCAGTCAAAAGACAGGGAATCAGCCCCAGCATTTT
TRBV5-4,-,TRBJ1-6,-,CASSLGQAGSYNSPLHF,TGTGCCAGCAGCTTAGGTCAGGCGGGGTCCTATAATTCACCCCTCCACTTT
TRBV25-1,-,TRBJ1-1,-,CASSEYEVNTEAFF,TGTGCCAGCAGTGAATATGAGGTGAACACTGAAGCTTTCTTT
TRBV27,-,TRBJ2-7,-,CASSLTIRQGPSGAYYEQYF,TGTGCCAGCAGTTTAACTATCCGTCAGGGGCCTAGCGGAGCTTACTACGAGCAGTACTTC
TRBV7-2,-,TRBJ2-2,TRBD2,CASSWQAGSNTGELFF,TGTGCCAGCAGCTGGCAAGCGGGGTCGAACACCGGGGAGCTGTTTTTT
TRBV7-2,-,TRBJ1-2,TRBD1,CASSLGDRGRGYTF,TGTGCCAGCAGCTTAGGGGACAGGGGACGTGGCTACACCTTC
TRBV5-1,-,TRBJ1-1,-,CASSLNSPTEAFF,TGCGCCAGCAGCTTAAACAGTCCCACTGAAGCTTTCTTT
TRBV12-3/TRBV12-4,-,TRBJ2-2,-,CASSFLGELFF,TGTGCCAGCAGTTTCCTCGGGGAGCTGTTTTTT
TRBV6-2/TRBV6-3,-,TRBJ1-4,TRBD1,CASSYVGDSGEKLFF,TGTGCCAGCAGTTACGTCGGGGACAGCGGGGAAAAACTGTTTTTT